This record concerns one T cell receptor beta chain sequence. Germline V CDR1 and CDR2: LGHDT, YNNKEL (reference sequence). The length of the CDR3 is 16 residues. Trimming stripped 4 bases from V and 4 bases from J, with 19 bases between. These data come from a study of CD8 T cells in Susac syndrome. The RNA, roughly 0.5 to 1 ug, was put through reverse transcription using random hexamers. The method of amplification for TCR beta CDR3 was immunoSEQ multiplex PCR, covering 54 Vbeta and 13 Jbeta. TCRdb fed the immunoSEQ multiplex PCR reads into MiXCR, producing one record per CDR3 protein. This table holds some 120,000 distinct CDR3 sequences, 91% found once.

The sequence derives from a human donor with multiple sclerosis. The sequencing sample was made of CD8+ T cells from PBMCs. This chain links TRBV3-1 with TRBJ1-1, with a tentative D call TRBD1 (6 bases). CDR3 coding DNA: TGTGCCAGCAGCCCTGCACTTGACAGGACGGGCACTGAAGCTTTCTTT. Amino acid sequence: CASSPALDRTGTEAFF.